The 4 T cell receptor beta chains below were found in one sample sequenced in a study of identical twins. Each CDR3 protein is one row after TCRdb ran MiXCR on the 5' RACE reads. The sample has 500,000 to 600,000 distinct CDR3 sequences, roughly a fifth seen once. The same sample was also studied in work on T cells expressing NK-cell markers.

Sequenced: CD4+ T cells sorted from blood. Every receptor here comes from a young woman in good health.

This clonotype was detected only a few times. The chain carries TRBV6-1 and TRBJ1-3; a weak D match, TRBD1 (5 bases). The V end lost 4 bases, the J end lost 1 base, and 17 bases lay between the germline ends. The CDR3 is 17 amino acids. Germline CDR1 reads MNHNS; CDR2 reads SASEGT. The CDR3 protein is CASSVGFRGSSGNTIYF. In DNA, the CDR3 is TGTGCCAGCAGTGTAGGATTTAGGGGTTCTTCTGGAAACACCATATATTTT.

This clonotype came up many times. V and J are TRBV4-3 and TRBJ1-4; D gene unclear. The CDR3 sequence is 15 residues long. With 1 base removed from V and 8 bases from J, the gap between germline ends came to 14 bases. The V gene's germline CDR1 is LGHNA and CDR2 YSLEER. CDR3 in DNA: TGCGCCAGCAGCCAAGCCGCGCTCTTCCGGGAAAAACTGTTTTTT. Protein product: CASSQAALFREKLFF.

In this sample, this clonotype turned up a few times. The genes are TRBV11-2 and TRBJ2-3; D is unclear. Germline V gene lookup returns CDR1 SGHAT and CDR2 FQNNGV. Trimming pared 2 bases from V and 3 bases from J, leaving 12 bases between. This CDR3 comprises 15 residues. The CDR3 nucleotides are TGTGCCAGCAGCTTAATAGTGGGCCGGACAGATACGCAGTATTTT. Residues: CASSLIVGRTDTQYF.

The chain uses TRBV4-2 and TRBJ2-3; tentatively, D is TRBD1 (5 bases). CDR1 is LGHNA and CDR2 is YNFKEQ in the germline V gene. CDR3 size: 12 residues. The V end was cut by 10 bases, the J end by 2 bases, with 10 bases between. CDR3 nucleotide sequence: TGTGCCACCCTAGGGGACACAGATACGCAGTATTTT. Translated, it gives CATLGDTDTQYF.